The source of this T cell receptor beta chain is a study of graft-versus-host responses after intestinal transplantation. Trimming took 1 base from V and 3 from J; bases not matched to a gene: 5. This CDR3 spans 17 amino acids. Per germline, CDR1 SGHRS and CDR2 YFSETQ. Assay used: immunoSEQ multiplex PCR; TCRdb lists only in-frame clones, some missing. The sample includes roughly 36,000 clones, around four fifths seen only once; the top ten take 3.5% to 4.5%. This TCR came from a human patient who received an intestinal transplant, so some T cells may come from the graft donor. The J gene is TRBJ2-6, the V gene TRBV5-1; 9 bases match TRBD1. The source material was PBMCs, sampled approximately 1,000 days after transplant. This CDR3 is CASSLSRDRVGANVLTF. The CDR3 nucleotides read TGCGCCAGCAGCTTGTCCCGGGACAGGGTTGGGGCCAACGTCCTGACTTTC.